Shown below are 18 T cell receptor beta chains from a single sample sequenced in a study of cytomegalovirus exposure and HLA in healthy donors. In the PCR, 60 Vbeta and 13 Jbeta primers were used. Produced via immunoSEQ multiplex PCR; TCRdb's table is partial and in-frame only. This table holds about 190,000 clones, around 83% found once. Sample: PBMCs. The receptors derive from a middle-aged man in good health and CMV-seropositive.

V is TRBV6-5 and J is TRBJ2-1; 9 nucleotides line up with TRBD1. This CDR3 contains 15 residues. The ends lost 7 bases at V and 6 bases at J; junction bases unmatched: 10. The germline V gene encodes CDR1 MNHEY and CDR2 SVGAGI. CDR3 nucleotides: TGTGCCAGCACCACAGGGGGGGACAGGGTCAATGAGCAGTTCTTC. The encoded protein is CASTTGGDRVNEQFF.

The chain has TRBV5-4 and TRBJ1-4, with 9 bases aligning to TRBD1. The CDR3 length is 15 residues. Unmatched junction bases numbered 2, after V lost 1 base and J lost 4 bases. Per the germline V gene, CDR1 is SGHNT and CDR2 is YYREEE (reference sequence). In DNA form, the CDR3 reads TGTGCCAGCAGCTTGAGGGACAGGGATAATGAAAAACTGTTTTTT. Its translation: CASSLRDRDNEKLFF.

The V gene is TRBV2, the J gene TRBJ1-2; perhaps TRBD1 as D (6 bases). The CDR3 is 13 residues long. The V end was cut by 6 bases, the J end by 4 bases, with 12 bases between. CDR1 and CDR2 from the germline V gene are SNHLY and FYNNEI. The CDR3 sequence is CASSLGTSYGYTF. The CDR3 region has the DNA TGTGCCAGCAGCTTAGGGACATCCTATGGCTACACCTTC.

The chain employs TRBV6-6 and TRBJ2-1, with 9 bases fitting TRBD2. The CDR3 is 16 residues long. Germline CDR1 and CDR2: MNHNY and SVGAGI (reference sequence). J gave up 7 bases and V 0 bases, and 7 bases lay outside the gene matches. The CDR3: CASSYSAGGKTNEQFF. The CDR3 DNA reads TGTGCCAGCAGTTACTCGGCGGGAGGGAAGACAAATGAGCAGTTCTTC.

The J gene is TRBJ2-1, the V gene TRBV9; D is unclear. The CDR3 is 15 amino acids. Germline CDR1 is SGDLS and CDR2 is YYNGEE. The V end lost 0 bases, the J end lost 0 bases, and 7 bases lay between the germline ends. CDR3 region: CASSVGVFSYNEQFF. The CDR3 DNA sequence: TGTGCCAGCAGCGTAGGAGTATTCTCCTACAATGAGCAGTTCTTC.

This chain connects TRBV14 to TRBJ2-7; D not certain. In germline, CDR1 is SGHDN, CDR2 FVKESK. The CDR3 is 12 residues long. V shed 1 base and J shed 7 bases, with 8 bases lying between them. The CDR3 bases are TGTGCCAGCAGCCAAGGTCGACTGGAGCAGTACTTC. The encoded protein is CASSQGRLEQYF. Together with reference TRBV14 and TRBJ2-7, the CDR3 gives the full variable domain: EAGVTQFPSHSVIEKGQTVTLRCDPISGHDNLYWYRRVMGKEIKFLLHFVKESKQDESGMPNNRFLAERTGGTYSTLKVQPAELEDSGVYFCASSQGRLEQYFGPGTRLTVT.

The chain combines TRBV5-6 with TRBJ2-3; 7 bases align to TRBD2. The CDR3 spans 15 residues. The ends lost 0 bases at V and 4 bases at J; junction bases unmatched: 5. The germline gives CDR1 SGHDT, CDR2 YYEEEE. The CDR3 DNA reads TGTGCCAGCAGCTTGGTATCTAGCGGATCAGATACGCAGTATTTT. Translating it yields CASSLVSSGSDTQYF.

This rearrangement joins TRBV6-1 to TRBJ1-1; 10 bases agree with TRBD1. Germline CDR1 is MNHNS and CDR2 is SASEGT. The CDR3 extends over 12 amino acids. V shed 8 bases and J 8 bases; nucleotides not matched to a gene: 5. The CDR3 region is CASPGQGIEAFF. The CDR3 nucleotides read TGTGCCAGCCCGGGACAGGGGATCGAAGCTTTCTTT.

The rearrangement joins TRBV7-9 to TRBJ1-2, with a tentative D call TRBD1 (6 bases). Germline assignment: CDR1 SEHNR and CDR2 FQNEAQ (reference sequence). This CDR3 comprises 13 residues. With 5 bases removed from V and 6 bases from J, the gap between germline ends came to 13 bases. The chain's CDR3 is CASSKGGGDGYTF. CDR3 bases: TGTGCCAGCAGCAAGGGGGGAGGGGATGGCTACACCTTC.

The genes are TRBV25-1 and TRBJ1-1, with a possible D match to TRBD1 (6 bases). CDR1 MGHDK and CDR2 SYGVNS come from the germline V gene. V shed 6 bases and J shed 1 base, with 15 bases lying between them. This CDR3 region has 15 residues. The CDR3 DNA reads TGTGCCAGCAGAAAACAGGGACCCAAGAACACTGAAGCTTTCTTT. Amino acid sequence: CASRKQGPKNTEAFF.

The rearrangement uses TRBV2 and TRBJ1-1; D not resolved. This CDR3 has 12 amino acids. Germline lookup yields CDR1 SNHLY and CDR2 FYNNEI. Between the trimmed V and J ends, which lost 7 bases and 1 base, there was a span of 7 bases. The CDR3 here is CASIQSNTEAFF. Here the CDR3 DNA reads TGTGCCAGCATTCAATCGAACACTGAAGCTTTCTTT.

The genes are TRBV6-1 and TRBJ2-7; D call uncertain. The CDR3 extends over 12 amino acids. V was pared by 5 bases and J by 1 base, with 6 bases between. The germline gives CDR1 MNHNS, CDR2 SASEGT. DNA of the CDR3: TGTGCCAGCAGTCTGAGATCCTACGAGCAGTACTTC. Its translation: CASSLRSYEQYF.

The chain couples TRBV2 to TRBJ2-1; a possible D gene is TRBD1 (5 bases). V lost 7 bases and J lost 7, with 11 bases in between. CDR1 and CDR2 (germline): SNHLY, FYNNEI. The CDR3 is 12 residues long. CDR3 in DNA: TGTGCCAGCATAGGGGATGGGAATGAGCAGTTCTTC. Translation: CASIGDGNEQFF.

The rearrangement joins TRBV18 to TRBJ2-1; D is possibly TRBD1 (6 bases). This CDR3 comprises 16 residues. V gave up 1 base and J gave up 0 bases, with 10 bases separating them. Looked up from germline, CDR1 is KGHSH and CDR2 is LQKENI. The CDR3 protein is CASSPQADSSYNEQFF. The CDR3 DNA follows: TGTGCCAGCTCACCACAGGCGGACAGCTCCTACAATGAGCAGTTCTTC.

The chain recombines TRBV18 with TRBJ2-2; a possible D gene is TRBD1 (5 bases). The V end lost 1 base, the J end lost 0 bases, and 12 bases lay between the germline ends. Germline-derived CDR1 and CDR2 are KGHSH and LQKENI. CDR3 size: 17 residues. The CDR3: CASSPREWTPNTGELFF. CDR3 sequence (DNA): TGTGCCAGCTCACCACGTGAATGGACACCGAACACCGGGGAGCTGTTTTTT. Full variable domain (rest looked up from reference TRBV18 and TRBJ2-2): NAGVMQNPRHLVRRRGQEARLRCSPMKGHSHVYWYRQLPEEGLKFMVYLQKENIIDESGMPKERFSAEFPKEGPSILRIQQVVRGDSAAYFCASSPREWTPNTGELFFGEGSRLTVL.

The V call is TRBV25-1, the J call TRBJ1-5; 8 nucleotides match TRBD1. The CDR3 is 16 residues long. Unmatched junction bases numbered 11, after V lost 6 bases and J lost 4 bases. CDR1 MGHDK and CDR2 SYGVNS come from the germline V gene. For the CDR3, the DNA is TGTGCCAGCAGCCCTAGGACAGGGCAACTGAATCAGCCCCAGCATTTT. Amino acids: CASSPRTGQLNQPQHF.

The rearrangement links TRBV4-2 to TRBJ2-3; 8 nucleotides align to TRBD2. The CDR3 extends over 15 amino acids. J gave up 0 bases and V 2 bases, and 1 base lay outside the gene matches. From germline, CDR1 is LGHNA and CDR2 YNFKEQ. Here the CDR3 reads CASSQTSGSTDTQYF. CDR3 bases: TGTGCCAGCAGCCAAACTAGCGGAAGCACAGATACGCAGTATTTT.

This rearrangement joins TRBV19 to TRBJ1-5, with a weak D call TRBD1 (6 bases). This CDR3 comprises 15 residues. Germline-derived CDR1 and CDR2 are LNHDA and SQIVND (reference sequence). With 6 bases removed from V and 1 base from J, the gap between germline ends came to 13 bases. The CDR3 spells CASRPGGASNQPQHF. CDR3 DNA: TGTGCCAGTAGACCTGGGGGCGCAAGCAATCAGCCCCAGCATTTT.